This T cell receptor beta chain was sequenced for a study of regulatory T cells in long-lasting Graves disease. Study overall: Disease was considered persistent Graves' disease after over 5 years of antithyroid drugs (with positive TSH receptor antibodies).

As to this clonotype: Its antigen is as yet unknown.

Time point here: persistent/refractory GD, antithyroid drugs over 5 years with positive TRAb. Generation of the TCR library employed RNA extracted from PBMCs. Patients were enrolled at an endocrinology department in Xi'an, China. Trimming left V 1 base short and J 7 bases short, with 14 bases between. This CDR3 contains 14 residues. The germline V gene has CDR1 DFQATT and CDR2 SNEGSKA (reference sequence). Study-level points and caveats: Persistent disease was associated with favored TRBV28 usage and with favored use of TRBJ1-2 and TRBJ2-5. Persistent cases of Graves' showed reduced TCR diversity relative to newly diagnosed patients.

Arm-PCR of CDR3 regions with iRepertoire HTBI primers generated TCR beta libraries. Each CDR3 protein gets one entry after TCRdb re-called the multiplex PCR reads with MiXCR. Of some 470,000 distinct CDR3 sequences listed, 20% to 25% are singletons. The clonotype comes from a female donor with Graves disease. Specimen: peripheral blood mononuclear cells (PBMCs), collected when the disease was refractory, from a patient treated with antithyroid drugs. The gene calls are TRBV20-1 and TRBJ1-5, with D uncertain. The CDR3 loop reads CSARVSGSGQPQHF. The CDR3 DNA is TGCAGTGCTAGAGTATCGGGGTCAGGCCAGCCCCAGCATTTT.